This section outlines one T cell receptor beta chain sequence together with its context. The specificity of this receptor is unknown. Per-base quality was not reported, and no clone a single base away is much larger than it. CD8 naive samples were obtained by positive selection for CCR7 among CD45RO-negative cells, yielding a CD45RA+CCR7+ population from which TemRA cells were excluded. The donors were healthy, HIV-negative adults who had no recently reported acute infections or vaccinations. All donors were Caucasian adults living in Nashville, Tennessee, USA. Blood was obtained by leukapheresis, after which PBMCs were separated by Ficoll-Histopaque density gradient centrifugation and cryopreserved in liquid nitrogen vapor phase. Purity and quantity of every magnetically sorted T cell population were checked by analytical flow cytometry. Genomic DNA was isolated from every sorted fraction and measured by UV absorbance on a Nanodrop 2000c.

This sample was taken from a study of shared clonotypes between healthy human individuals (dated by TCRdb to the early 2020s). Broadly, across the study: The cohort included a few men and two women between 18 and 49 years of age. For each donor, CD4 naive and CD4 memory were each run on three plates, CD8 naive on two plates, and CD8 memory on one plate. Blood TCR repertoires of roughly 5 healthy adults were deeply sequenced to estimate repertoire size and the extent of clonotype sharing between individuals. Libraries were prepared and TCR repertoires were sequenced by different laboratories using diverse techniques, in order to increase sequencing depth and limit assay-specific biases. Each donor's leukapheresis produced roughly between about 0.9 and 9.5 billion PBMCs. Points the paper makes about the study in general: Clonotypes shared by all four sorted-subset donors showed higher generation probabilities than non-shared clonotypes. Sampling was restricted to blood, and TCR repertoires in tissues likely differ from the TCR repertoires found in blood. Even with the large sequencing depth, rarefaction of the sorted-subset datasets indicated that sequencing was incomplete. Around 5% of naive CD4, 3.5% of naive CD8, 2.3% of memory CD4, and over 0.35% of memory CD8 clonotypes were shared across several donors. Larger estimated clonotype richness was generally found for naive subsets than for memory subsets. Pairwise subsampling indicated that sequencing depth was expected to affect the degree of clonotype sharing among donors. The genetic and exposure-history diversity represented was limited by the small number of donors.

CDR1 and CDR2, per the germline V gene, are SGHVS and FQNEAQ. V is shortened by 1 base, J by 2 bases, and the region joining them spans 8 bases. From its cysteine to its phenylalanine, the CDR3 spans 14 amino acids. This entry keeps only the CDR3 DNA: 42 bases, framed from base 1. Using the deep immunoSEQ assay, multiplex PCR amplified TCR CDR3 regions from genomic DNA. Extracted genomic DNA from each cell subset was distributed evenly across all wells of several immunoSEQ 96-well plates, and each plate was treated as a replicate. For sorted subsets, roughly 200 ng of genomic DNA, equivalent to 25,000 to 30,000 T cell genomes, went into each replicate PCR. The purified libraries were quantified using a Qubit 3.0 fluorometer, sized with a Bioanalyzer 2100, and then quantified again using the KAPA Library Quantification kit. Every immunoSEQ 96-well plate was sequenced on a dedicated single-read 150-cycle Illumina NextSeq 550 flow cell. The original pipeline was this. Because the immunoSEQ output included only junctional sequences and no quality scores, the filtering could not be the same as the filtering used for full-length reads. Sequences were annotated with PyIR, a Python wrapper for IgBLAST v1.9, using IMGT germline references to assign V/J genes and CDR3. Any read was removed if the V/J assignment was weak (E-value above 1e-6), the CDR3 was missing, or the read contained stop codons, out-of-frame junctions, or ambiguous translated residues. A V3J clonotype was defined by an identical inferred V gene, J gene, and CDR3 amino acid sequence. To compute the percentage overlap between repertoires, the number of shared unique clonotypes was divided by the size of the smaller repertoire. Richness of each repertoire was evaluated using RTK rarefaction, the Chao1 estimator, and Recon v2.1 estimates of unobserved clonotypes. Generation probabilities for all TCRbeta clonotypes obtained by the gDNA method from a few donors were computed using OLGA. This is the immuneACCESS table as TCRdb keeps it, with only in-frame sequences that have V and J called. A part of the clones is gone; compared with another copy, unresolved V genes explain less than half, and the rest is unexplained. The D gene and trimming were derived from the DNA, and the V and J assignments and clone size from that table. The sample table holds around 640,000 clones, of which approximately 96% were seen once. The ten largest clones take up approximately 0.1% of the sample.

Sequenced input: naive CD8+ T cells sorted from blood. In light of the paper, this sample's cell subset or site label describes: CD45RA+CCR7+. The rearrangement joined TRBV7-8 to TRBJ1-1, with the D gene call left open. The sequence was obtained from a woman in her twenties or thirties in good health. DNA sequence: TGTGCCAGCAGCTTAGACCTGGTAAACACTGAAGCTTTCTTT. This translates into CASSLDLVNTEAFF.